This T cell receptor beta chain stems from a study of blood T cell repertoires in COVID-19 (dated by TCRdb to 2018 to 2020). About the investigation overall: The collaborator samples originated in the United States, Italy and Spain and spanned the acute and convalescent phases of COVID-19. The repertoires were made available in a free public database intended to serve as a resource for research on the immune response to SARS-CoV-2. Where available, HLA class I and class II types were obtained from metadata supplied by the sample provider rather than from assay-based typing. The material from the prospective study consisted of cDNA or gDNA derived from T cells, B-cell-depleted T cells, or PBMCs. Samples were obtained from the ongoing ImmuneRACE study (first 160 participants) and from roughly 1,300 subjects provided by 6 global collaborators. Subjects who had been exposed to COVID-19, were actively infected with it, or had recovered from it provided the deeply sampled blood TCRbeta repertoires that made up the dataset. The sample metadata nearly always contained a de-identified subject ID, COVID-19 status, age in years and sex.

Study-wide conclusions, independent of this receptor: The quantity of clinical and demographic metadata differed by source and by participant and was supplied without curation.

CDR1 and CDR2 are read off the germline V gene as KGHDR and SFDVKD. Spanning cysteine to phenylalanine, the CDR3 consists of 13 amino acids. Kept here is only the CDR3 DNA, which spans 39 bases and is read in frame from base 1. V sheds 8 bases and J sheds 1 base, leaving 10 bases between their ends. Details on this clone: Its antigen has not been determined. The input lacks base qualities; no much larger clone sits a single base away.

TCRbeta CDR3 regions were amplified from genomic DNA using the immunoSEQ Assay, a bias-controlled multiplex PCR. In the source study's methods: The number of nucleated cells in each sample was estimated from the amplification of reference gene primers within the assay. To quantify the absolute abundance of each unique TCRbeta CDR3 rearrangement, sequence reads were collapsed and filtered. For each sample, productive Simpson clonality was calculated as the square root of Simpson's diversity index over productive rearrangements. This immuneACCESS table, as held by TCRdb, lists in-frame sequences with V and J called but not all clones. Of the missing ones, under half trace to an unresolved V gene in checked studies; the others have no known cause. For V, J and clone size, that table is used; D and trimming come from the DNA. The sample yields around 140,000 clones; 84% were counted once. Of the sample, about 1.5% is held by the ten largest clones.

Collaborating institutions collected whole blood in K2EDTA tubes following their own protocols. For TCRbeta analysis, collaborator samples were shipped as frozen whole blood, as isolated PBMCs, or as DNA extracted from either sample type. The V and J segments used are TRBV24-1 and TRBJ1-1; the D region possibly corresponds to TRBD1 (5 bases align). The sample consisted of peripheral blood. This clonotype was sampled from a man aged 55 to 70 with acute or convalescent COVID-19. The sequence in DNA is TGTGCCACCACCGATACAGGGAACACTGAAGCTTTCTTT. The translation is CATTDTGNTEAFF.